The 25 T cell receptor beta chains in this list originate from one sample, sequenced in a study of T cell responses to AZD1222 COVID-19 vaccine (dated by TCRdb to the early 2020s). Sample time point, as interpreted from the label and publication: baseline before first vaccination. Libraries were constructed by the immunoSEQ multiplex PCR assay. Imported from immuneACCESS, the table was reduced by TCRdb to in-frame sequences with V and J called. These copies leave out some clones; in studies compared against another copy, an unresolved V gene accounts for under half, and the cause of the remainder is not known. The sample table records roughly 170,000 clones; about nine tenths of these occur just once. Of the sample, approximately 2.8% is held by the ten largest clones. The sequences come from peripheral blood, collected on day 0 of AZD1222 vaccination. The receptors were sampled from an adult in good health.

This chain connects TRBV7-2 to TRBJ1-5; D is undetermined. With 1 base removed from V and 7 bases from J, the gap between germline ends came to 8 bases. Germline-derived CDR1 and CDR2 are SGHTA and FQGNSA. This CDR3 has 13 amino acids. In nucleotides, the CDR3 is TGTGCCAGCAGCTTAGGCAGCCACCAGCCCCAGCATTTT. This codes for CASSLGSHQPQHF.

The chain combines TRBV27 with TRBJ1-6; 9 bases line up with TRBD1. Germline V gene lookup returns CDR1 MNHEY and CDR2 SMNVEV (reference sequence). This CDR3 spans 16 amino acids. Losses at the gene ends were 6 bases for V and 0 bases for J; bases not matched to a gene: 3. The CDR3 is CASRGTGSSYNSPLHF. The CDR3 DNA reads as TGTGCCAGCAGGGGGACAGGGAGCTCCTATAATTCACCCCTCCACTTT.

V gene TRBV5-1 combines with J gene TRBJ2-5; 7 bases align to TRBD2. The germline V gene has CDR1 SGHRS and CDR2 YFSETQ. The CDR3 has 17 residues. Trimming removed 0 bases from V and 4 bases from J; junction bases left unmatched: 12. The CDR3 DNA reads as TGCGCCAGCAGCTTGGTCGGGGGGTACGGTTTTCGAGAGACCCAGTACTTC. Protein sequence: CASSLVGGYGFRETQYF. Using reference TRBV5-1 and TRBJ2-5 for the parts outside the CDR3, the full variable domain is KAGVTQTPRYLIKTRGQQVTLSCSPISGHRSVSWYQQTPGQGLQFLFEYFSETQRNKGNFPGRFSGRQFSNSRSEMNVSTLELGDSALYLCASSLVGGYGFRETQYFGPGTRLLVL.

The J gene is TRBJ2-7, the V gene TRBV7-9; D is undetermined. V lost 2 bases and J 0 bases, leaving 8 bases between the germline ends. The CDR3 length is 14 residues. The germline CDR1 and CDR2 sequences are SEHNR and FQNEAQ (reference sequence). The CDR3 coding sequence is TGTGCCAGCAGCTTACCGCTGGCCTCCTACGAGCAGTACTTC. Amino acids: CASSLPLASYEQYF. Full variable domain (rest looked up from reference TRBV7-9 and TRBJ2-7): DTGVSQNPRHKITKRGQNVTFRCDPISEHNRLYWYRQTLGQGPEFLTYFQNEAQLEKSRLLSDRFSAERPKGSFSTLEIQRTEQGDSAMYLCASSLPLASYEQYFGPGTRLTVT.

This clone was counted between two and nine times. The CDR3 loop reads CAIGGTDNQPQHF. In DNA, the CDR3 is TGTGCCATCGGCGGGACAGACAATCAGCCCCAGCATTTT. The rearrangement uses TRBV6-5 and TRBJ1-5, with TRBD1 matching 7 bases. CDR1 MNHEY and CDR2 SVGAGI come from the germline V gene. Unmatched junction bases numbered 6, after V lost 10 bases and J lost 3 bases. The CDR3 is 13 amino acids.

V gene TRBV2 combines with J gene TRBJ1-1; TRBD1 is a possible D gene (6 bases). This CDR3 spans 15 amino acids. V was cut by 4 bases and J by 7 bases, with 19 bases left in between. From germline, CDR1 is SNHLY and CDR2 FYNNEI. CDR3 residues: CASSVLGRGGGEAFF. The CDR3 nucleotides read TGTGCCAGCAGTGTTTTAGGCAGGGGAGGCGGTGAAGCTTTCTTT.

The J gene is TRBJ1-1, the V gene TRBV6-5; a possible D gene is TRBD1 (5 bases). The CDR3 length is 15 residues. The V and J ends lost 6 bases and 3 bases respectively, with 17 bases between them. Germline loops: CDR1 MNHEY, CDR2 SVGAGI. The CDR3 sequence: CASSPQDGGDTEAFF. In nucleotides, the CDR3 is TGTGCCAGCAGCCCCCAAGACGGAGGGGACACTGAAGCTTTCTTT.

This clone was counted only a few times. V is TRBV7-8 and J is TRBJ1-2, with a weak D call TRBD1 (6 bases). Germline-derived CDR1 and CDR2 are SGHVS and FQNEAQ. This CDR3 spans 15 amino acids. The V end was cut by 1 base, the J end by 3 bases, with 12 bases between. The CDR3 here is CASSLGRGSDYGYTF. The CDR3 nucleotides read TGTGCCAGCAGCTTAGGAAGGGGGAGCGACTATGGCTACACCTTC.

J is TRBJ2-5 and V is TRBV12-3 or TRBV12-4; D remains ambiguous. Trimming removed 6 bases at V and 5 bases at J, with 13 bases between. This CDR3 is built from 13 residues. The CDR3 is CASRPLGSETQYF. In DNA, the CDR3 is TGTGCCAGCAGGCCTCTGGGTAGCGAGACCCAGTACTTC.

J is TRBJ2-2 and V is TRBV6-5; 7 nucleotides align to TRBD1. CDR1 is MNHEY and CDR2 is SVGAGI in the germline V gene. J lost 5 bases, V lost 6 bases, and 9 bases had no gene match. The length of the CDR3 is 15 residues. Here the CDR3 reads CASRPLDRATGELFF. The CDR3 DNA reads TGTGCCAGCAGACCTCTCGACAGGGCTACCGGGGAGCTGTTTTTT.

This clone was observed once. The rearrangement links TRBV2 to TRBJ2-7; no firm D call. Germline CDR1 and CDR2: SNHLY and FYNNEI. The V end was cut by 7 bases, the J end by 1 base, with 17 bases between. The CDR3 extends over 15 amino acids. CDR3 DNA sequence: TGTGCCAGCACTAGTCCACGGGTTCCATCCTACGAGCAGTACTTC. This gives the protein CASTSPRVPSYEQYF.

The table lists this clone with a count of one. V and J are TRBV9 and TRBJ1-2; no reliable D call. Germline lookup yields CDR1 SGDLS and CDR2 YYNGEE. This CDR3 region has 14 residues. V was pared by 0 bases and J by 4 bases, with 10 bases between. The CDR3 sequence: CASSVDQVGYGYTF. The CDR3 DNA reads TGTGCCAGCAGCGTAGATCAGGTTGGCTATGGCTACACCTTC.

This clone was seen more than once but under ten times. Written as DNA, the CDR3 is TGCGCCAGCAGCTTCGCAGGGGCGGATGGCTACACCTTC. Its translation: CASSFAGADGYTF. This chain connects TRBV5-1 to TRBJ1-2, with D perhaps matching TRBD1 (6 bases). With 2 bases removed from V and 6 bases from J, the gap between germline ends came to 11 bases. This CDR3 has 13 residues. Germline assignment: CDR1 SGHRS and CDR2 YFSETQ.

This chain uses TRBV18 with TRBJ2-7; 9 bases map to TRBD2. Germline CDR1 and CDR2: KGHSH and LQKENI. This CDR3 is built from 15 residues. J was trimmed by 6 bases and V by 2 bases; bases with no gene match: 8. DNA of the CDR3: TGTGCCAGCTCACCATGGACTAGCGAAGCTAGCGAGCAGTACTTC. This codes for CASSPWTSEASEQYF.

The chain uses TRBV12-5 and TRBJ1-2, with a tentative D call TRBD1 (5 bases). Germline loops: CDR1 LGHNT, CDR2 FRNRAP. This CDR3 comprises 15 residues. V gave up 1 base and J gave up 2 bases, with 11 bases separating them. CDR3 loop: CASGLEQGMNYGYTF. The CDR3 coding sequence is TGTGCTAGTGGTTTGGAGCAGGGAATGAACTATGGCTACACCTTC.

As DNA, the CDR3 is TGTGCCAGCAGCTCTCCCGCCGGGACGGGCCAGCCCCAGCATTTT. It yields the protein CASSSPAGTGQPQHF. The chain couples TRBV7-2 to TRBJ1-5; D might be TRBD1 (5 bases). The V gene's germline CDR1 is SGHTA and CDR2 FQGNSA. V lost 4 bases, J lost 7 bases, and 17 bases lay in between. This CDR3 has 15 residues.

V is TRBV5-4 and J is TRBJ1-6, with 7 bases aligning to TRBD1. V lost 4 bases and J lost 5; bases outside the gene matches: 3. The CDR3 extends over 14 amino acids. CDR1 SGHNT and CDR2 YYREEE come from the germline V gene (reference sequence). The CDR3 bases are TGTGCCAGCAGCCCCGACAGGGATAATTCACCCCTCCACTTT. It codes for CASSPDRDNSPLHF.

This chain links TRBV19 with TRBJ1-6, with 8 bases matching TRBD1. Germline V gene data show CDR1 as LNHDA and CDR2 as SQIVND (reference sequence). This CDR3 region has 14 residues. With V trimmed by 6 bases and J by 7 bases, 5 bases remained unmatched. CDR3 bases: TGTGCCAGTAGAAACAGGGGGAGGAATTCACCCCTCCACTTT. Its protein is CASRNRGRNSPLHF. Full variable domain (outside the CDR3, taken from reference TRBV19 and TRBJ1-6): DGGITQSPKYLFRKEGQNVTLSCEQNLNHDAMYWYRQDPGQGLRLIYYSQIVNDFQKGDIAEGYSVSREKKESFPLTVTSAQKNPTAFYLCASRNRGRNSPLHFGNGTRLTVT.

This clone came up once. V gene TRBV5-6 combines with J gene TRBJ1-1, with D hard to call. Per the germline V gene, CDR1 is SGHDT and CDR2 is YYEEEE. Trimming left V 4 bases short and J 0 bases short, with 19 bases between. The CDR3 sequence is 17 residues long. The DNA for the CDR3 is TGTGCCAGCAGCCGTTCGTGGCGGAAGGGTCTGAACACTGAAGCTTTCTTT. This translates into CASSRSWRKGLNTEAFF.

J is TRBJ1-3 and V is TRBV19; D uncertain. The CDR3 is 15 residues long. The germline V gene has CDR1 LNHDA and CDR2 SQIVND (reference sequence). Trimming left V 0 bases short and J 0 bases short, with 6 bases between. The CDR3 region is CASSIDTNSGNTIYF. CDR3 nucleotides: TGTGCCAGTAGTATAGATACCAACTCTGGAAACACCATATATTTT. The full variable domain, rest sourced from reference TRBV19 and TRBJ1-3, is DGGITQSPKYLFRKEGQNVTLSCEQNLNHDAMYWYRQDPGQGLRLIYYSQIVNDFQKGDIAEGYSVSREKKESFPLTVTSAQKNPTAFYLCASSIDTNSGNTIYFGEGSWLTVV.

The chain couples TRBV7-8 to TRBJ1-6; the D is unclear. Germline CDR1 is SGHVS and CDR2 is FQNEAQ. The germline V and J ends were trimmed by 3 bases and 5 bases, with 8 bases remaining between them. CDR3 size: 14 residues. This CDR3 is CASSFEVDNSPLHF. The CDR3 DNA is TGTGCCAGCAGCTTCGAGGTAGATAATTCACCCCTCCACTTT.

CDR3 protein: CASSLGQKETQYF. The CDR3 bases are TGTGCCAGCAGCCTCGGACAAAAAGAGACCCAGTACTTC. The V call is TRBV6-6, the J call TRBJ2-5; possible D gene TRBD1, 5 bases. This CDR3 spans 13 amino acids. Deletions cut 6 bases from V and 3 bases from J, with 11 bases between. The germline CDR1 and CDR2 sequences are MNHNY and SVGAGI (reference sequence).

This clone was detected a few times. The chain joins TRBV5-1 to TRBJ1-2; 8 bases agree with TRBD1. This CDR3 comprises 13 residues. Losses at the gene ends were 0 bases for V and 6 bases for J; bases not matched to a gene: 1. CDR1 SGHRS and CDR2 YFSETQ come from the germline V gene. The CDR3 loop reads CASSLVGQDGYTF. The CDR3 bases are TGCGCCAGCAGCTTGGTGGGACAGGATGGCTACACCTTC.

This chain uses TRBV19 with TRBJ2-6; 9 bases line up with TRBD1. V shed 5 bases, J shed 1 base, and the junction held 9 bases outside the gene matches. CDR1 is LNHDA, CDR2 SQIVND, per germline (reference sequence). CDR3 size: 18 residues. In DNA, the CDR3 is TGTGCCAGTAGTCAAAGACAGGGGGGCATATCTGGGGCCAACGTCCTGACTTTC. Its protein is CASSQRQGGISGANVLTF.

The rearrangement uses TRBV5-1 and TRBJ2-7; tentatively, D is TRBD1 (5 bases). Germline CDR1 is SGHRS and CDR2 is YFSETQ. CDR3 length: 15 amino acids. The V end lost 5 bases, the J end lost 3 bases, and 18 bases lay between the germline ends. This chain's CDR3 is CASRLRFDRNYEQYF. The CDR3 DNA reads TGCGCCAGCAGGCTAAGGTTCGACAGAAACTACGAGCAGTACTTC.